This TCR beta chain was found in a study of shared clonotypes between healthy human individuals. Splitting of each subset's genomic DNA was done evenly across several immunoSEQ plates. Measured with immunoSEQ multiplex PCR; TCRdb has only the in-frame clones, and not every one. The repertoire has around 1.1 million clones, roughly 74% of them found once; the top ten carry 0.6% to 0.75%. Per germline, CDR1 MDHEN and CDR2 SYDVKM. The CDR3 is made up of 14 amino acids. V lost 3 bases to trimming and J lost 2 bases, with 10 bases between them. Healthy adults negative for HIV, lacking recent acute infections or vaccinations, served as donors.

The sequencing input was memory CD4+ T cells from PBMCs. Noted subset: CD45RA-negative fraction. V usage is TRBV28 and J usage is TRBJ2-5; D is possibly TRBD1 (5 bases). The sequence derives from a man between 18 and 35 years old in good health. Some clones in this sample may be carry-over from other donors' samples. As DNA, the CDR3 is TGTGCCAGCAGTTTGGAACAGGTACAAGAGACCCAGTACTTC. As protein: CASSLEQVQETQYF.